Presented here are 29 T cell receptor beta chains from one specimen sequenced in a study of response to subunit inactivated influenza vaccine. TCRdb ran MiXCR on the RT-PCR reads and lists one entry per CDR3 protein. The repertoire holds roughly 650,000 distinct CDR3 sequences, 15% to 19% seen once, with approximately 10% in the top ten. The material was PBMCs from blood, obtained 12 days after vaccination. Every receptor here comes from a man in his fifties or sixties who received an inactivated influenza vaccine.

The chain employs TRBV18 and TRBJ2-1; maybe TRBD2 (8 bases). This CDR3 is built from 15 residues. Trimming cost V 3 bases and J 8 bases, with 17 bases left between them. CDR1 is KGHSH, CDR2 LQKENI, per germline. CDR3 DNA: TGTGCCAGCTCACCCCGGGAGGGGGCGGCGGATGAGCAGTTCTTC. It encodes CASSPREGAADEQFF.

The J gene is TRBJ1-1, the V gene TRBV6-1; D gene uncertain. Germline V lookup: CDR1 MNHNS, CDR2 SASEGT. Trimming stripped 2 bases from V and 0 bases from J, with 10 bases between. There are 15 residues in the CDR3. The CDR3 coding sequence is TGTGCCAGCAGTGAATACAGCGGGCTGAACACTGAAGCTTTCTTT. This translates into CASSEYSGLNTEAFF.

This clonotype was detected a few times. The V gene is TRBV28, the J gene TRBJ2-7, with D perhaps TRBD1 (5 bases). CDR1 and CDR2 from the germline V gene are MDHEN and SYDVKM. V was clipped by 6 bases and J by 3 bases, with 9 bases between them. The CDR3 is 12 residues long. The CDR3, as DNA: TGTGCCAGCAGGCAGACAGTCTACGAGCAGTACTTC. It translates to CASRQTVYEQYF.

The rearrangement uses TRBV12-3 or TRBV12-4 and TRBJ1-5; TRBD1 matches 11 bases. V was pared by 10 bases and J by 7 bases, with 6 bases of the junction left unmatched. The length of the CDR3 is 13 residues. The CDR3 sequence is CATGQGASQPQHF. The CDR3, as DNA: TGTGCCACCGGACAGGGGGCTAGCCAGCCCCAGCATTTT.

The chain couples TRBV10-2 to TRBJ2-2, with 7 positions matching TRBD1. Unmatched junction bases numbered 2, after V lost 6 bases and J lost 4 bases. This CDR3 spans 13 amino acids. The germline CDR1 and CDR2 sequences are WSHSY and SAAADI. CDR3 sequence reads: CASRGTATGELFF. CDR3 nucleotides: TGCGCCAGCAGGGGGACAGCCACCGGGGAGCTGTTTTTT.

The rearrangement joins TRBV9 to TRBJ2-3; no clear D gene. V was trimmed by 0 bases and J by 2 bases, leaving 4 bases between them. CDR3 length: 13 residues. Per the germline V gene, CDR1 is SGDLS and CDR2 is YYNGEE. The CDR3 protein is CASSVEVTDTQYF. The CDR3 DNA reads TGTGCCAGCAGCGTAGAGGTCACAGATACGCAGTATTTT.

This clonotype was recorded a few times. An end of the junction differs from the germline gene, which may be a read error. V is TRBV7-7 and J is TRBJ2-3; TRBD1 aligns across 9 bases. Germline V gene data show CDR1 as SSHAT and CDR2 as FNYEAQ (reference sequence). This CDR3 has 15 residues. The CDR3 loop reads CASSETGGNTDTQYF. The CDR3 DNA reads as TGTGCTAGCAGCGAGACAGGGGGTAACACAGATACGCAGTATTTT.

The chain carries TRBV12-3 or TRBV12-4 and TRBJ1-1, with a weak D call TRBD1 (6 bases). The CDR3 has 14 residues. Deletions cut 5 bases from V and 4 bases from J, with 14 bases between. The CDR3 DNA reads as TGTGCCAGCAGTCCCAAACAGGGAGGCACTGAAGCTTTCTTT. As protein: CASSPKQGGTEAFF.

This rearrangement joins TRBV24-1 to TRBJ2-2, with a tentative D call TRBD1 (5 bases). This CDR3 has 16 residues. Germline CDR1 and CDR2: KGHDR and SFDVKD. Trimming cost V 9 bases and J 5 bases, with 21 bases left between them. The DNA of the CDR3 is TGTGCCACCGGGCGCTCCGACAGTAGAGGTACCGGGGAGCTGTTTTTT. Protein: CATGRSDSRGTGELFF.

This clonotype was recorded many times. The V gene is TRBV27, the J gene TRBJ2-7; TRBD1 aligns across 7 bases. Germline values: CDR1 MNHEY, CDR2 SMNVEV (reference sequence). The CDR3 extends over 15 amino acids. The V and J ends lost 5 bases and 5 bases, in that order; junction bases with no gene match: 12. The DNA of the CDR3 is TGTGCCAGCAGTCACCCTAAGACAGGGTCGGACGAGCAGTACTTC. Its protein is CASSHPKTGSDEQYF.

This clonotype was detected a few times. The V and J genes are TRBV6-5 and TRBJ2-7; D gene uncertain. V was trimmed by 6 bases and J by 3 bases, leaving 9 bases between them. Germline lookup yields CDR1 MNHEY and CDR2 SVGAGI. The CDR3 runs 12 residues. The CDR3 loop reads CASRSFGYEQYF. CDR3 nucleotides: TGTGCCAGCAGATCTTTCGGCTACGAGCAGTACTTC.

Ten or more counts support this clonotype. The rearrangement joins TRBV29-1 to TRBJ2-1; D may be TRBD2 (6 bases). This CDR3 has 13 amino acids. V dropped 6 bases and J dropped 3 bases, with 12 bases sitting between them. In germline, CDR1 is SQVTM, CDR2 ANQGSEA. In nucleotides, the CDR3 is TGCAGCGTCATCGGGAGTCGCTACAATGAGCAGTTCTTC. Protein: CSVIGSRYNEQFF.

The chain recombines TRBV25-1 with TRBJ2-1; tentatively, D is TRBD1 (5 bases). The length of the CDR3 is 16 residues. Germline CDR1 is MGHDK and CDR2 is SYGVNS. Trimming removed 1 base from V and 3 bases from J, with 13 bases in between. This CDR3 is CASSELSGSRYNEQFF. The CDR3 DNA sequence: TGTGCCAGCAGTGAATTATCAGGGTCTCGCTACAATGAGCAGTTCTTC.

This clonotype has a handful of counts. The V gene is TRBV20-1, the J gene TRBJ2-1, with 7 bases identical to TRBD2. Germline lookup yields CDR1 DFQATT and CDR2 SNEGSKA (reference sequence). The CDR3 extends over 14 amino acids. Trimming removed 5 bases from V and 7 bases from J; junction bases left unmatched: 11. Here the CDR3 DNA reads TGCAGTGCTTCCGCGAGCGGGGTCGGGAATGAGCAGTTCTTC. Its protein product is CSASASGVGNEQFF.

This clonotype was counted a few times. This chain uses TRBV4-3 with TRBJ2-2, with D possibly TRBD1 on 6 matching bases. Trimming cost V 0 bases and J 1 base, with 6 bases left between them. The CDR3 runs 15 residues. Germline V CDR1 and CDR2: LGHNA, YSLEER. Here the CDR3 DNA reads TGCGCCAGCAGCCAAGAGACAGGGAACACCGGGGAGCTGTTTTTT. Its translation is CASSQETGNTGELFF.

V gene TRBV20-1 combines with J gene TRBJ2-1; maybe TRBD1 (5 bases). Per the germline V gene, CDR1 is DFQATT and CDR2 is SNEGSKA (reference sequence). V was trimmed by 5 bases and J by 1 base, leaving 12 bases between them. The CDR3 covers 14 residues. CDR3: CSALWAGSYNEQFF. Here the CDR3 DNA reads TGCAGTGCTCTTTGGGCAGGGTCCTACAATGAGCAGTTCTTC.

The chain recombines TRBV12-3 or TRBV12-4 with TRBJ2-7; tentative D call: TRBD1 (6 bases). Trimming took 4 bases from V and 0 from J, leaving 13 bases between them. The CDR3 spans 15 residues. The CDR3 DNA follows: TGTGCCAGCAGTTCGGGACACACCGCCTCCTACGAGCAGTACTTC. It codes for CASSSGHTASYEQYF.

This clonotype was observed a handful of times. The chain employs TRBV6-1 and TRBJ2-2; 7 bases align to TRBD1. Trimming at V came to 3 bases and at J to 4 bases, leaving 2 bases not matched to a gene. This CDR3 comprises 14 residues. From germline, CDR1 is MNHNS and CDR2 SASEGT. CDR3 sequence (DNA): TGTGCCAGCAGTGACTGGGACAGCACCGGGGAGCTGTTTTTT. This gives the protein CASSDWDSTGELFF.

This chain connects TRBV27 to TRBJ2-7; 9 bases fit TRBD1. With 5 bases clipped from V and 5 bases from J, the junction kept 4 bases outside the gene matches. The length of the CDR3 is 13 residues. Germline assignment: CDR1 MNHEY and CDR2 SMNVEV (reference sequence). CDR3 residues: CASSGQGRHEQYF. For the CDR3, the DNA is TGTGCCAGCAGTGGACAGGGGAGGCACGAGCAGTACTTC.

The rearrangement links TRBV7-8 to TRBJ2-2, with TRBD1 identical over 10 bases. The CDR3 extends over 15 amino acids. Germline V gives CDR1 SGHVS, CDR2 FQNEAQ. V lost 5 bases and J lost 6; bases outside the gene matches: 6. CDR3 loop: CASSPSDRGAGELFF. The DNA for the CDR3 is TGTGCCAGCAGCCCCTCGGACAGGGGGGCCGGGGAGCTGTTTTTT.

The V gene is TRBV6-5, the J gene TRBJ2-3; no firm D call. Per germline, CDR1 MNHEY and CDR2 SVGAGI. V was shortened by 0 bases and J by 0 bases, with 13 bases between the two germline ends. The CDR3 length is 17 residues. CDR3 nucleotide sequence: TGTGCCAGCAGTTACTCGTTTGCTTTGGTTAGCACAGATACGCAGTATTTT. This encodes CASSYSFALVSTDTQYF.

This clonotype was seen repeatedly, ten times or more. The chain combines TRBV13 with TRBJ2-2; 11 bases match TRBD2. The CDR3 is 17 amino acids. V shed 6 bases and J 5 bases; nucleotides not matched to a gene: 11. Germline CDR1 PRHDT, CDR2 FYEKMQ (reference sequence). CDR3 DNA sequence: TGTGCCAGCAGGGAACGGCTAGCGGGAGGTGTTACCGGGGAGCTGTTTTTT. Translating gives CASRERLAGGVTGELFF.

The chain carries TRBV20-1 and TRBJ2-3; TRBD2 matches at 13 bases. The junction had 10 bases not matched to a gene; V was cut back by 1 base and J by 0 bases. Germline V gene lookup returns CDR1 DFQATT and CDR2 SNEGSKA (reference sequence). There are 19 residues in the CDR3. The CDR3: CSARGPGLAGTSSTDTQYF. In DNA form, the CDR3 reads TGCAGTGCTAGAGGGCCGGGACTAGCGGGAACCTCTAGCACAGATACGCAGTATTTT.

The rearrangement joins TRBV7-9 to TRBJ2-1; the D gene could be TRBD1 or TRBD2 (5 bases each). V shed 5 bases and J shed 5 bases, with 16 bases lying between them. The length of the CDR3 is 15 residues. From germline, CDR1 is SEHNR and CDR2 FQNEAQ (reference sequence). This chain's CDR3 is CASSPPQGADNEQFF. DNA of the CDR3: TGTGCCAGCAGCCCACCTCAGGGAGCCGACAATGAGCAGTTCTTC. Together with reference TRBV7-9 and TRBJ2-1, the CDR3 gives the full variable domain: DTGVSQNPRHKITKRGQNVTFRCDPISEHNRLYWYRQTLGQGPEFLTYFQNEAQLEKSRLLSDRFSAERPKGSFSTLEIQRTEQGDSAMYLCASSPPQGADNEQFFGPGTRLTVL.

This clonotype was detected only a few times. V gene TRBV20-1 combines with J gene TRBJ2-7, with 11 bases aligning to TRBD2. The CDR3 runs to 18 residues. Trimming took 6 bases from V and 0 from J; bases not matched to a gene: 16. Germline V gives CDR1 DFQATT, CDR2 SNEGSKA (reference sequence). The CDR3 sequence: CSAIRPGLAASTSYEQYF. In DNA, the CDR3 is TGCAGTGCCATACGACCGGGACTAGCGGCTTCGACCTCCTACGAGCAGTACTTC.

Only a few counts were recorded for this clonotype. This sequence joins TRBV6-5 and TRBJ2-3, with TRBD1 as a possible D gene (5 bases). This CDR3 contains 13 residues. The germline V gene has CDR1 MNHEY and CDR2 SVGAGI. Trimming stripped 2 bases from V and 5 bases from J, with 8 bases between. The CDR3 here is CASSYQGGDTQYF. CDR3 DNA: TGTGCCAGCAGTTACCAGGGCGGAGATACGCAGTATTTT.

This clonotype was picked up many times. This chain uses TRBV4-2 with TRBJ2-3, with D possibly being TRBD2 (6 bases). Germline V lookup: CDR1 LGHNA, CDR2 YNFKEQ. This CDR3 has 15 residues. Trimming removed 1 base at V and 0 bases at J, with 8 bases between. CDR3 DNA: TGTGCCAGCAGCCAAGGTAGCGGAAGCACAGATACGCAGTATTTT. Its translation: CASSQGSGSTDTQYF.

This chain connects TRBV4-2 to TRBJ2-3, with 12 positions matching TRBD2. Germline loops: CDR1 LGHNA, CDR2 YNFKEQ. V shed 0 bases, J shed 5 bases, and the junction held 6 bases outside the gene matches. This CDR3 has 17 amino acids. This CDR3 is CASSQEWLAGGGDTQYF. CDR3 DNA sequence: TGTGCCAGCAGCCAAGAGTGGCTAGCGGGGGGGGGAGATACGCAGTATTTT.

The table lists this clonotype with many counts. This chain links TRBV7-9 with TRBJ2-1; the D is unclear. V lost 1 base and J lost 6, with 13 bases in between. The CDR3 is made up of 15 amino acids. CDR1 and CDR2 from the germline V gene are SEHNR and FQNEAQ (reference sequence). CDR3 region: CASSLVGTLGNEQFF. DNA of the CDR3: TGTGCCAGCAGCTTAGTCGGAACACTGGGCAATGAGCAGTTCTTC.